The clone carrying this T cell receptor (beta chain) was counted once. The sample originates from a study of memory CD4+ T cells and cytomegalovirus serostatus. TCRdb's copy holds only in-frame clones and misses some; the assay was immunoSEQ multiplex PCR. The sample records tens of thousands of clones, approximately 71% being singletons. The CDR3 is 14 residues long. CDR1 SGHNT and CDR2 YYREEE come from the germline V gene (reference sequence). Trimming stripped 0 bases from V and 4 bases from J, with 10 bases between. Single viable CD3+CD4+CD8-CD45RO+ cells were sorted as the memory CD4+ T cells. Sequenced sample: memory CD4+ T cells from blood. The sequence came from an adult in good health and CMV-seronegative. This chain uses TRBV5-4 with TRBJ2-5; D not certain. The CDR3 region has the DNA TGTGCCAGCAGCTTGGCCCTGGGCCCAGAGACCCAGTACTTC. Its protein product is CASSLALGPETQYF.